The 9 T cell receptor beta chains presented below share a single source sample, sequenced in a study of blood T cell repertoires in COVID-19. Assay: immunoSEQ multiplex PCR; the TCRdb copy retains only in-frame clones and omits some. The sample shows around 330,000 clones, over 75% of them seen only once. The specimen sequenced was PBMCs or T cells enriched from blood (not recorded which). All receptors come from a woman aged 35 to 49 who had recovered from COVID-19.

The chain has TRBV7-9 and TRBJ2-5; TRBD2 agrees at 12 bases. The CDR3 is made up of 16 amino acids. Trimming cost V 5 bases and J 5 bases; bases outside gene matches: 9. CDR1 is SEHNR, CDR2 FQNEAQ, per germline (reference sequence). The CDR3 DNA sequence: TGTGCCAGCAGCCGGACTAGCGGGATTGGGCGGGAGACCCAGTACTTC. Its translation is CASSRTSGIGRETQYF.

The V call is TRBV19, the J call TRBJ1-5; the D is unclear. Germline V CDR1 and CDR2: LNHDA, SQIVND (reference sequence). With 1 base removed from V and 6 bases from J, the gap between germline ends came to 13 bases. CDR3 size: 15 residues. The CDR3 reads CASSIGPAGGQPQHF. In DNA, the CDR3 is TGTGCCAGTAGTATAGGGCCCGCCGGAGGTCAGCCCCAGCATTTT.

The chain has TRBV7-2 and TRBJ1-1, with TRBD1 matching 8 bases. With 4 bases clipped from V and 6 bases from J, the junction kept 4 bases outside the gene matches. This CDR3 has 13 residues. The germline V gene has CDR1 SGHTA and CDR2 FQGNSA. The CDR3 sequence: CASSSDRGAEAFF. CDR3 DNA sequence: TGTGCCAGCAGCTCAGACAGGGGCGCTGAAGCTTTCTTT.

The V gene is TRBV9, the J gene TRBJ2-3; D may be TRBD2 (7 bases). Germline V lookup: CDR1 SGDLS, CDR2 YYNGEE. The V end was cut by 6 bases, the J end by 2 bases, with 16 bases between. The CDR3 consists of 15 residues. The CDR3 nucleotides are TGTGCCAGCACCGCGCGGGGGCTTTTCACAGATACGCAGTATTTT. Its translation is CASTARGLFTDTQYF.

The V and J genes are TRBV11-3 and TRBJ2-7; 8 nucleotides line up with TRBD2. With 1 base clipped from V and 5 bases from J, the junction kept 4 bases outside the gene matches. This CDR3 region has 14 residues. Germline CDR1 and CDR2: SGHNT and YENEEA. The CDR3 here is CASSLAGGPHEQYF. The CDR3 bases are TGTGCCAGCAGCTTAGCGGGAGGGCCCCACGAGCAGTACTTC.

The V call is TRBV2, the J call TRBJ2-3; 7 bases match TRBD1. V was pared by 5 bases and J by 6 bases, with 8 bases of the junction left unmatched. This CDR3 region has 14 residues. In germline, CDR1 is SNHLY, CDR2 FYNNEI. Written as DNA, the CDR3 is TGTGCCAGCAGTCCCCAGGGGGTGTTTGATACGCAGTATTTT. It yields the protein CASSPQGVFDTQYF.

The chain carries TRBV4-1 and TRBJ1-3; D possibly corresponds to TRBD1 (5 bases). CDR3 length: 14 residues. CDR1 MGHRA and CDR2 YSYEKL come from the germline V gene. The V and J ends lost 6 bases and 2 bases respectively, with 11 bases between them. In DNA form, the CDR3 reads TGCGCCAGCAGTGGAGGGGTCCCTGGAAACACCATATATTTT. Protein: CASSGGVPGNTIYF.

This rearrangement joins TRBV3-1 (or the pseudogene TRBV3-2) to TRBJ2-3; the match to TRBD2 covers 10 bases. CDR1 LGHDT and CDR2 YNNKEL come from the germline V gene (reference sequence). The J segment lost 2 bases and the V segment lost 1 base, leaving 3 bases of the junction unmatched. The CDR3 runs 16 residues. CDR3 DNA sequence: TGTGCCAGCAGCCAAGGCCTAGCGGGGGCCACAGATACGCAGTATTTT. As protein: CASSQGLAGATDTQYF.

V gene TRBV3-1 (or the pseudogene TRBV3-2) combines with J gene TRBJ2-5; 12 bases line up with TRBD1. Losses at the gene ends were 6 bases for V and 5 bases for J; bases not matched to a gene: 4. The CDR3 length is 14 residues. CDR1 is LGHDT and CDR2 is YNNKEL in the germline V gene (reference sequence). The CDR3 DNA reads as TGTGCCAGCAGACGGGACAGGGGGCGGGAGACCCAGTACTTC. Translated, it gives CASRRDRGRETQYF.